A single sample gave rise to the 28 T cell receptor beta chains below, sequenced in a study of blood T cell repertoires in COVID-19. Repertoires were generated with immunoSEQ multiplex PCR, while TCRdb's copy carries only in-frame clones and drops some. Among 250,000 to 300,000 clones listed, 81% were seen once. The sample comprised peripheral blood. The receptor set was obtained from a woman aged 60-75 years with active or convalescent COVID-19.

This clone was detected only once. The gene calls are TRBV6-2 or TRBV6-3 and TRBJ2-1, with a weak D call TRBD2 (6 bases). V was shortened by 7 bases and J by 2 bases, with 15 bases between the two germline ends. The germline CDR1 and CDR2 sequences are MNHEY and SVGEGT. There are 15 residues in the CDR3. The CDR3 spells CASIPGLFPYNEQFF. In DNA form, the CDR3 reads TGTGCCAGCATCCCGGGACTCTTCCCCTACAATGAGCAGTTCTTC.

The genes are TRBV2 and TRBJ1-1; 7 nucleotides agree with TRBD1. The CDR3 covers 15 residues. The germline gives CDR1 SNHLY, CDR2 FYNNEI. Trimming took 7 bases from V and 1 from J; bases not matched to a gene: 9. The CDR3 reads CASTPLRTGNTEAFF. The CDR3 DNA reads as TGTGCCAGCACCCCACTAAGGACAGGGAACACTGAAGCTTTCTTT.

This chain uses TRBV6-6 with TRBJ2-5; D may be TRBD2 (6 bases). The CDR3 consists of 15 residues. Germline CDR1 MNHNY, CDR2 SVGAGI (reference sequence). V was shortened by 5 bases and J by 5 bases, with 18 bases between the two germline ends. The DNA of the CDR3 is TGTGCCAGCAGTCCCCGAGCGGGTCAATGGGAGACCCAGTACTTC. Translating gives CASSPRAGQWETQYF.

The rearrangement uses TRBV10-3 and TRBJ2-5; D might be TRBD2 (5 bases). V gave up 0 bases and J gave up 1 base, with 6 bases separating them. The CDR3 loop spans 14 amino acids. Germline-derived CDR1 and CDR2 are ENHRY and SYGVKD. The CDR3 bases are TGTGCCATCAGTGAGTCACGGGGCCAAGAGACCCAGTACTTC. It codes for CAISESRGQETQYF.

This clone was found a few times. The chain couples TRBV9 to TRBJ2-3, with 13 bases that match TRBD2. The germline CDR1 and CDR2 sequences are SGDLS and YYNGEE. V dropped 4 bases and J dropped 8; count of bases not matched to a gene: 7. This CDR3 has 15 residues. Here the CDR3 DNA reads TGTGCCAGCAGCACCGGGACTAGCGGGGCCCTTACGCAGTATTTT. Protein sequence: CASSTGTSGALTQYF.

Points on this clone: The identical CDR3 is also encoded by other nucleotide sequences in the sample. The CDR3 nucleotides are TGTGCCAGCAGCTTAGACAGGAGCTATGGCTACACCTTC. It encodes CASSLDRSYGYTF. The rearrangement joins TRBV5-6 to TRBJ1-2, with D perhaps matching TRBD1 (6 bases). Trimming took off 2 bases at V and 4 bases at J, with 9 bases between the two ends. The germline V gene encodes CDR1 SGHDT and CDR2 YYEEEE. This CDR3 spans 13 amino acids.

The rearrangement joins TRBV27 to TRBJ2-3, with 9 bases matching TRBD2. The germline CDR1 and CDR2 sequences are MNHEY and SMNVEV (reference sequence). With 5 bases clipped from V and 8 bases from J, the junction kept 14 bases outside the gene matches. The CDR3 sequence is 16 residues long. The CDR3 DNA reads TGTGCCAGCAGTGTCTCCGGGACTAGCCTTCTGGTTACGCAGTATTTT. It translates to CASSVSGTSLLVTQYF.

The rearrangement uses TRBV5-1 and TRBJ2-3; TRBD2 aligns across 7 bases. The V and J ends lost 4 bases and 0 bases, in that order; junction bases with no gene match: 11. Germline V gene data show CDR1 as SGHRS and CDR2 as YFSETQ. The CDR3 loop spans 17 amino acids. CDR3 sequence (DNA): TGCGCCAGCAGCCCCACCAGGAGCGGGGCGAGCACAGATACGCAGTATTTT. Its translation: CASSPTRSGASTDTQYF.

The V call is TRBV19, the J call TRBJ1-5; possible D gene TRBD1, 5 bases. V gave up 1 base and J gave up 7 bases, with 11 bases separating them. The V gene's germline CDR1 is LNHDA and CDR2 SQIVND (reference sequence). This CDR3 has 14 amino acids. The CDR3 nucleotides read TGTGCCAGTAGTATAGCAGGGTTGAGACAGCCCCAGCATTTT. Translating gives CASSIAGLRQPQHF.

In this sample, this clone turned up a few times. J is TRBJ2-1 and V is TRBV6-5, with 13 bases matching TRBD2. The V segment lost 6 bases and the J segment 8 bases; nucleotides outside the gene matches: 7. Germline CDR1 MNHEY, CDR2 SVGAGI. There are 15 residues in the CDR3. The CDR3 loop reads CASRPLAGGSDEQFF. As DNA, the CDR3 is TGTGCCAGCAGGCCACTAGCGGGGGGGAGCGATGAGCAGTTCTTC.

The genes are TRBV30 and TRBJ1-1; no clear D. The CDR3 has 13 residues. Trimming left V 3 bases short and J 2 bases short, with 10 bases between. The V gene's germline CDR1 is GTSNPN and CDR2 SVGIG (reference sequence). The CDR3 DNA reads as TGTGCCTGGAGGTCTCGACTAAACACTGAAGCTTTCTTT. Residues: CAWRSRLNTEAFF.

The rearrangement joins TRBV3-1 (or the pseudogene TRBV3-2) to TRBJ2-3, with a possible D match to TRBD2 (6 bases). The CDR3 is 13 amino acids. Germline V gene sequence: CDR1 LGHDT, CDR2 YNNKEL (reference sequence). The V end lost 4 bases, the J end lost 2 bases, and 7 bases lay between the germline ends. The CDR3 coding sequence is TGTGCCAGCAGCCGGGACTTCACAGATACGCAGTATTTT. The encoded protein is CASSRDFTDTQYF.

To note about this clone: An end of the junction differs from the germline gene, which may be a read error. The chain uses TRBV30 and TRBJ1-4; the D gene is possibly TRBD1 (5 bases). Germline lookup yields CDR1 GTSNPN and CDR2 SVGIG (reference sequence). The CDR3 runs to 11 residues. CDR3 sequence: CAWSGGAGVYF. The DNA for the CDR3 is TGTGCCTGGAGTGGAGGGGCGGGGGTATATTTT.

This chain joins TRBV7-9 and TRBJ2-1, with 7 bases matching TRBD1. CDR3 length: 15 amino acids. Looked up from germline, CDR1 is SEHNR and CDR2 is FQNEAQ (reference sequence). V dropped 5 bases and J dropped 1; count of bases not matched to a gene: 5. Here the CDR3 DNA reads TGTGCCAGCAGCCGACAGGGTTGGTCCTACAATGAGCAGTTCTTC. As protein: CASSRQGWSYNEQFF.

The chain employs TRBV11-2 and TRBJ2-3; D perhaps matches TRBD2 (6 bases). The germline V gene has CDR1 SGHAT and CDR2 FQNNGV. The CDR3 runs to 15 residues. The ends were cut back, 2 bases at V and 1 base at J, with 10 bases in the middle. The CDR3 DNA reads TGTGCCAGCAGCTTAATGCGGGGAGGCACAGATACGCAGTATTTT. It encodes CASSLMRGGTDTQYF.

The V call is TRBV4-2, the J call TRBJ1-3, with 12 bases aligning to TRBD1. The junction had 5 bases not matched to a gene; V was cut back by 4 bases and J by 1 base. Germline CDR1 LGHNA, CDR2 YNFKEQ. This CDR3 contains 17 residues. The CDR3 is CASSPWGQGASGNTIYF. The CDR3 DNA follows: TGTGCCAGCAGCCCCTGGGGACAGGGGGCGTCTGGAAACACCATATATTTT.

In its sample, this clone was seen a few times. V gene TRBV7-3 combines with J gene TRBJ2-3; a weak D match, TRBD1 (5 bases). CDR1 SGHTA and CDR2 FQGTGA come from the germline V gene. The CDR3 length is 15 residues. V was shortened by 5 bases and J by 0 bases, with 12 bases between the two germline ends. Here the CDR3 reads CASSVGRDSTDTQYF. The CDR3 bases are TGTGCCAGCAGCGTAGGCAGGGATAGCACAGATACGCAGTATTTT.

V usage is TRBV6-5 and J usage is TRBJ2-1, with TRBD2 as a possible D gene (6 bases). Trimming cost V 0 bases and J 7 bases, with 16 bases left between them. Germline loops: CDR1 MNHEY, CDR2 SVGAGI. This CDR3 is built from 16 residues. In DNA, the CDR3 is TGTGCCAGCAGTTACTCCTTACCGTTCGGAGGGAATGAGCAGTTCTTC. Translation gives CASSYSLPFGGNEQFF.

The chain uses TRBV4-1 and TRBJ1-5, with TRBD1 matching over 7 bases. The V gene's germline CDR1 is MGHRA and CDR2 YSYEKL. J gave up 9 bases and V 3 bases, and 11 bases lay outside the gene matches. The CDR3 length is 15 residues. CDR3 sequence (DNA): TGCGCCAGCAGCCACGCCCACAGGGCAGGGGGGCCCCAGCATTTT. This sequence encodes CASSHAHRAGGPQHF.

The CDR3 coding sequence is TGTGCCAGCAGCGTAGGGGACAGCTCCCCTTACAATGAGCAGTTCTTC. It translates to CASSVGDSSPYNEQFF. The rearrangement joins TRBV9 to TRBJ2-1, with TRBD1 matching 7 bases. The CDR3 is 16 residues long. Germline V CDR1 and CDR2: SGDLS, YYNGEE. Trimming at V came to 0 bases and at J to 4 bases, leaving 7 bases not matched to a gene.

This clone has only one observation. One end of the junction is discordant with germline, which a read error may explain. This sequence joins TRBV7-7 and TRBJ2-5; 12 nucleotides match TRBD2. The CDR3 has 19 residues. Germline CDR1 is SSHAT and CDR2 is FNYEAQ (reference sequence). The CDR3 here is CASSFGSSGGAWPMETQYF. As DNA, the CDR3 is TGTGCTAGCAGCTTTGGCTCTAGCGGGGGGGCCTGGCCCATGGAGACCCAGTACTTC.

CDR3: CASSSNGGGTEAFF. The CDR3 coding sequence is TGCGCCAGCAGCTCGAACGGGGGAGGGACTGAAGCTTTCTTT. The chain joins TRBV5-1 to TRBJ1-1; weak D call: TRBD1 (5 bases). Germline-derived CDR1 and CDR2 are SGHRS and YFSETQ. Trimming cost V 3 bases and J 5 bases, with 14 bases left between them. There are 14 residues in the CDR3.

This clone appeared a single time. The rearrangement links TRBV18 to TRBJ2-7, with D perhaps TRBD2 (6 bases). This CDR3 contains 17 residues. Germline CDR1 is KGHSH and CDR2 is LQKENI. Trimming cost V 6 bases and J 4 bases, with 25 bases left between them. This chain's CDR3 is CASSSQGGDLGMYEQYF. The CDR3 DNA is TGTGCCAGCTCTTCCCAGGGCGGGGATCTGGGAATGTACGAGCAGTACTTC.

The chain links TRBV5-1 to TRBJ2-2; perhaps TRBD2 as D (6 bases). Trimming stripped 1 base from V and 1 base from J, with 11 bases between. The germline V gene has CDR1 SGHRS and CDR2 YFSETQ. The CDR3 length is 16 residues. The CDR3 coding sequence is TGCGCCAGCAGCTTGACGGGACTTCAGAACACCGGGGAGCTGTTTTTT. Protein: CASSLTGLQNTGELFF.

This sequence joins TRBV13 and TRBJ1-2; 8 bases match TRBD1. V dropped 5 bases and J dropped 4; count of bases not matched to a gene: 6. The CDR3 has 14 amino acids. CDR1 is PRHDT and CDR2 is FYEKMQ in the germline V gene (reference sequence). The CDR3 loop reads CASSLDREFYGYTF. The DNA for the CDR3 is TGTGCCAGCAGCCTGGACAGGGAATTCTATGGCTACACCTTC.

The count of this clone is one. The chain couples TRBV19 to TRBJ1-2; 8 nucleotides align to TRBD1. Losses at the gene ends were 7 bases for V and 3 bases for J; bases not matched to a gene: 10. From germline, CDR1 is LNHDA and CDR2 SQIVND (reference sequence). This CDR3 contains 15 residues. The CDR3 nucleotides read TGTGCCAGTAAAGGACAGGGAAGCGCCGACTATGGCTACACCTTC. It codes for CASKGQGSADYGYTF.

The chain has TRBV29-1 and TRBJ2-3; 10 bases line up with TRBD1. The V gene end was trimmed by 7 bases and the J gene end by 3 bases; junction bases not matched to a gene: 7. The CDR3 runs 14 residues. CDR1 and CDR2 (germline): SQVTM, ANQGSEA. The CDR3 region has the DNA TGCAGCGCGAGGGACAGGGGAGAAACAGATACGCAGTATTTT. It is translated as CSARDRGETDTQYF.

J is TRBJ1-1 and V is TRBV2; D may be TRBD1 (5 bases). The CDR3 totals 14 residues. Trimming left V 6 bases short and J 5 bases short, with 16 bases between. Germline lookup yields CDR1 SNHLY and CDR2 FYNNEI. CDR3 amino acids: CASRSGLGATEAFF. CDR3 nucleotides: TGTGCCAGCAGGTCGGGACTCGGGGCGACTGAAGCTTTCTTT.